The T cell receptor (beta chain) under discussion was sequenced for a study of blood T cell repertoires in COVID-19 (dated by TCRdb to the early 2020s). Context from the whole study: The collaborator samples originated in the United States, Italy and Spain and spanned the acute and convalescent phases of COVID-19. Samples came from the ongoing ImmuneRACE study (first 160 participants) plus 1,254 subjects from 6 global collaborators. Nearly every sample came with metadata listing a de-identified subject ID, COVID-19 status, age in years and sex. Deeply sampled blood TCRbeta repertoires from subjects exposed to, actively infected with, or recovered from COVID-19 were included in the dataset. The repertoires were made available in a free public database intended to serve as a resource for research on the immune response to SARS-CoV-2. Where available, HLA class I and class II types were obtained from metadata supplied by the sample provider rather than from assay-based typing. The prospective study material was composed of cDNA or gDNA derived from T cells, B-cell-depleted T cells, or PBMCs. On the study overall, not on this receptor specifically: Clinical and demographic metadata were provided uncurated, with the amount varying by source and participant.

The collaborating institutions used their own protocols to collect whole blood in K2EDTA tubes. Collaborator samples were shipped for TCRbeta analysis as frozen whole blood, isolated PBMCs, or DNA extracted from either sample type. Remarks on this clone: There is no known antigen for this receptor. No much larger clonotype is one base removed from it; base qualities were not supplied.

The immunoSEQ Assay, a bias-controlled multiplex PCR, was used to amplify TCRbeta CDR3 regions from genomic DNA. Under the source paper's analysis protocol: Nucleated cell counts per sample were estimated from amplification of reference gene primers within the assay. Sequence reads were collapsed and filtered to measure the absolute abundance of every unique TCRbeta CDR3 rearrangement. For each sample, productive Simpson clonality was calculated as the square root of Simpson's diversity index across productive rearrangements. The immuneACCESS repertoire file appears here via TCRdb, limited to in-frame rearrangements. These files lack a portion of the clones; in checked studies, under half of the deficit traces to unresolved V genes, and the cause of the others is not known. D and trimming were read from the DNA, whereas the V and J calls and clone size are those reported in that table. This sample holds around 180,000 clones; about 88% were observed only once. The ten largest clones take up around 4.8% of the sample.

The junction shows trimming of 0 bases on V and 2 bases on J, plus 12 bases between the germline ends. The CDR3 has 16 amino acids, counting the end cysteine and phenylalanine. Solely the CDR3 DNA is kept, with 48 bases framed from the first base. Reading the germline V gene gives CDR1 SGDLS and CDR2 YYNGEE. Sample: peripheral blood. This receptor was identified in a human donor in a cohort sampled during active COVID-19. The V and J segments used are TRBV9 and TRBJ2-1; TRBD2 is possibly the D segment (5 matching bases). The CDR3 is CASSVVVGAPYNEQFF. The DNA sequence is TGTGCCAGCAGCGTAGTAGTGGGAGCTCCCTACAATGAGCAGTTCTTC.